The 29 T cell receptor beta chains below were found in one sample sequenced in a study of PD-1 blockade in classical Hodgkin lymphoma. TCRdb keeps only in-frame clones here, not all; method: immunoSEQ multiplex PCR. The table records about 110,000 clones, roughly 87% of them present only once. Patients all relapsed after autologous stem cell transplantation, and there was variation in brentuximab vedotin exposure. Sequenced here: peripheral blood mononuclear cells (PBMCs), sampled before the second cycle of nivolumab. Receptors originate from a human donor with classical Hodgkin lymphoma.

The chain carries TRBV5-6 and TRBJ1-2, with a tentative D call TRBD1 (6 bases). V lost 4 bases and J lost 4, with 23 bases in between. This CDR3 spans 17 amino acids. From germline, CDR1 is SGHDT and CDR2 YYEEEE. The CDR3 sequence: CASSPTPGTSNTYGYTF. Written as DNA, the CDR3 is TGTGCCAGCAGCCCCACCCCCGGGACATCTAACACCTATGGCTACACCTTC.

Note on this clone: The same CDR3 is also encoded by other DNA sequences in this sample. This sequence joins TRBV7-2 and TRBJ1-5; TRBD1 might be the D (6 bases). The CDR3 extends over 15 amino acids. V was cut by 2 bases and J by 2 bases, with 10 bases left in between. The germline V gene encodes CDR1 SGHTA and CDR2 FQGNSA. This CDR3 reads CASSLNRDGNQPQHF. The CDR3, as DNA: TGTGCCAGCAGCTTAAACAGGGACGGCAATCAGCCCCAGCATTTT.

The chain recombines TRBV28 with TRBJ1-2; D unclear. The CDR3 has 13 amino acids. Trimming stripped 6 bases from V and 4 bases from J, with 12 bases between. Germline values: CDR1 MDHEN, CDR2 SYDVKM. In nucleotides, the CDR3 is TGTGCCAGCAGCCTAACAGAGTCCTATGGCTACACCTTC. Translating it yields CASSLTESYGYTF.

The genes are TRBV25-1 and TRBJ2-6; 7 bases fit TRBD1. V dropped 8 bases and J dropped 4; count of bases not matched to a gene: 11. This CDR3 contains 16 residues. Germline values: CDR1 MGHDK, CDR2 SYGVNS. In nucleotides, the CDR3 is TGTGCCAGCCAAGAGTCAGACAGGGCCGGGGCCAACGTCCTGACTTTC. Amino acids: CASQESDRAGANVLTF. Based on the CDR3 plus reference TRBV25-1 and TRBJ2-6, the full variable domain is EADIYQTPRYLVIGTGKKITLECSQTMGHDKMYWYQQDPGMELHLIHYSYGVNSTEKGDLSSESTVSRIRTEHFPLTLESARPSHTSQYLCASQESDRAGANVLTFGAGSRLTVL.

The chain has TRBV15 and TRBJ1-2; D not resolved. The CDR3 contains 17 residues. CDR1 and CDR2 from the germline V gene are LNHNV and YYDKDF (reference sequence). The V end lost 2 bases, the J end lost 3 bases, and 19 bases lay between the germline ends. CDR3 region: CATSRIPGEPMDYGYTF. The CDR3 DNA is TGTGCCACCAGCAGAATTCCGGGAGAACCTATGGACTATGGCTACACCTTC.

The chain carries TRBV4-1 and TRBJ2-1; D unresolved. The CDR3 covers 14 residues. V was shortened by 0 bases and J by 2 bases, with 5 bases between the two germline ends. Germline assignment: CDR1 MGHRA and CDR2 YSYEKL. The CDR3 bases are TGCGCCAGCAGCCAAGAAGTCCCCTACAATGAGCAGTTCTTC. This sequence encodes CASSQEVPYNEQFF.

CDR3 nucleotide sequence: TGTGCCAGCAGCTTAGGCGGGGGGAGAGACACTGAAGCTTTCTTT. Its translation: CASSLGGGRDTEAFF. The chain joins TRBV7-2 to TRBJ1-1; possibly TRBD1 for D (5 bases). V lost 1 base and J 3 bases, leaving 12 bases between the germline ends. The germline V gene encodes CDR1 SGHTA and CDR2 FQGNSA. CDR3 length equals 15 residues. The entire variable domain, with the rest obtained from reference TRBV7-2 and TRBJ1-1, is as follows: GAGVSQSPSNKVTEKGKDVELRCDPISGHTALYWYRQSLGQGLEFLIYFQGNSAPDKSGLPSDRFSAERTGGSVSTLTIQRTQQEDSAVYLCASSLGGGRDTEAFFGQGTRLTVV.

This chain connects TRBV13 to TRBJ2-3; D uncertain. The CDR3 extends over 13 amino acids. The germline gives CDR1 PRHDT, CDR2 FYEKMQ (reference sequence). V was clipped by 3 bases and J by 0 bases, with 4 bases between them. The CDR3 loop is CASSLHSTDTQYF. DNA of the CDR3: TGTGCCAGCAGCTTGCATAGCACAGATACGCAGTATTTT.

V is TRBV4-1 and J is TRBJ2-7; 11 bases align to TRBD1. Germline trimming cut 3 bases from V and 3 bases from J; bases unmatched to any gene: 7. Germline values: CDR1 MGHRA, CDR2 YSYEKL. The CDR3 consists of 16 residues. The CDR3 is CASSQGFGTGGYEQYF. In DNA, the CDR3 is TGCGCCAGCAGCCAGGGTTTCGGGACAGGGGGCTACGAGCAGTACTTC.

The J gene is TRBJ2-3, the V gene TRBV19; D is uncertain. CDR3 length equals 13 residues. CDR1 and CDR2 from the germline V gene are LNHDA and SQIVND (reference sequence). Trimming shortened V by 5 bases and J by 2 bases, and 8 bases separated the two germline ends. CDR3 loop: CASSLRLTDTQYF. CDR3 in DNA: TGTGCCAGTAGTCTCAGACTCACAGATACGCAGTATTTT.

V usage is TRBV6-5 and J usage is TRBJ2-7; no definite D call. Germline V gene sequence: CDR1 MNHEY, CDR2 SVGAGI. With 2 bases removed from V and 3 bases from J, the gap between germline ends came to 8 bases. The CDR3 length is 13 residues. The CDR3 loop reads CASSYASGYEQYF. CDR3 sequence (DNA): TGTGCCAGCAGTTACGCCTCGGGCTACGAGCAGTACTTC.

This clone was seen just once. This sequence joins TRBV7-9 and TRBJ1-5; no firm D call. Trimming left V 5 bases short and J 5 bases short, with 10 bases between. CDR1 is SEHNR and CDR2 is FQNEAQ in the germline V gene (reference sequence). There are 13 residues in the CDR3. CDR3 bases: TGTGCCAGCAGCATATCAGCCGATCAGCCCCAGCATTTT. It yields the protein CASSISADQPQHF. The whole variable domain, filled in from reference TRBV7-9 and TRBJ1-5, reads DTGVSQNPRHKITKRGQNVTFRCDPISEHNRLYWYRQTLGQGPEFLTYFQNEAQLEKSRLLSDRFSAERPKGSFSTLEIQRTEQGDSAMYLCASSISADQPQHFGDGTRLSIL.

The chain uses TRBV19 and TRBJ2-7, with TRBD1 matching over 8 bases. The CDR3 runs to 13 residues. The V and J ends lost 4 bases and 3 bases, in that order; junction bases with no gene match: 2. Germline lookup yields CDR1 LNHDA and CDR2 SQIVND (reference sequence). CDR3 region: CASSKGQGYEQYF. The CDR3 DNA sequence: TGTGCCAGTAGTAAAGGACAGGGCTACGAGCAGTACTTC.

The chain combines TRBV6-5 with TRBJ1-5; D is unclear. The CDR3 is made up of 15 amino acids. V shed 0 bases and J shed 11 bases, with 17 bases lying between them. CDR1 is MNHEY, CDR2 SVGAGI, per germline. DNA for the CDR3: TGTGCCAGCAGTTACTCCCGAGAGACTCCATTAGCCCAGCATTTT. Its translation is CASSYSRETPLAQHF.

The rearrangement links TRBV5-5 to TRBJ1-4; D call uncertain. Germline V gene lookup returns CDR1 SGHKS and CDR2 YYEKEE (reference sequence). The CDR3 covers 11 residues. V shed 2 bases and J shed 10 bases, with 6 bases lying between them. In DNA form, the CDR3 reads TGTGCCAGCAGCTTTCCGGGAAAACTGTTTTTT. This sequence encodes CASSFPGKLFF. Full variable domain (rest looked up from reference TRBV5-5 and TRBJ1-4): DAGVTQSPTHLIKTRGQQVTLRCSPISGHKSVSWYQQVLGQGPQFIFQYYEKEERGRGNFPDRFSARQFPNYSSELNVNALLLGDSALYLCASSFPGKLFFGSGTQLSVL.

Here the CDR3 DNA reads TGCGCCAGCAGCCAAGATCCAATCGGCAGGGCGGGTCAAGAGACCCAGTACTTC. Protein sequence: CASSQDPIGRAGQETQYF. This sequence joins TRBV4-1 and TRBJ2-5; D may match TRBD1 or TRBD2 (5 bases each). Germline-derived CDR1 and CDR2 are MGHRA and YSYEKL. The CDR3 consists of 18 residues. Trimming left V 0 bases short and J 2 bases short, with 19 bases between.

The chain employs TRBV27 and TRBJ2-1; 11 bases line up with TRBD1. The length of the CDR3 is 18 residues. Losses at the gene ends were 5 bases for V and 8 bases for J; bases not matched to a gene: 17. Germline CDR1 reads MNHEY; CDR2 reads SMNVEV (reference sequence). This CDR3 reads CASSGPGQGGSSIYEQFF. CDR3 sequence (DNA): TGTGCCAGCAGTGGGCCGGGACAGGGGGGATCTAGTATCTATGAGCAGTTCTTC.

In DNA, the CDR3 is TGTGCCAGCAGCTTGGCCCCGGCCGTCGGGGAGACCCAGTACTTC. This translates into CASSLAPAVGETQYF. This chain connects TRBV5-4 to TRBJ2-5; D uncertain. The length of the CDR3 is 15 residues. V lost 0 bases, J lost 5 bases, and 14 bases lay in between. The germline gives CDR1 SGHNT, CDR2 YYREEE (reference sequence).

The chain employs TRBV6-1 and TRBJ2-1; D remains unclear. The CDR3 is 13 amino acids. Trimming removed 6 bases at V and 2 bases at J, with 8 bases between. Germline CDR1 reads MNHNS; CDR2 reads SASEGT. CDR3 in amino acids: CASRDGTYNEQFF. DNA for the CDR3: TGTGCCAGCAGGGACGGCACCTACAATGAGCAGTTCTTC.

The CDR3 region is CASSLGPPSNTGELFF. For the CDR3, the DNA is TGTGCCAGCAGCTTGGGCCCTCCTTCTAACACCGGGGAGCTGTTTTTT. The rearrangement links TRBV9 to TRBJ2-2; D is ambiguous. CDR1 SGDLS and CDR2 YYNGEE come from the germline V gene. The CDR3 is 16 amino acids. Trimming shortened V by 4 bases and J by 2 bases, and 15 bases separated the two germline ends.

This clone was recorded only once. The chain carries TRBV2 and TRBJ1-5; TRBD1 might be the D (5 bases). Germline CDR1 reads SNHLY; CDR2 reads FYNNEI. V lost 3 bases to trimming and J lost 1 base, with 10 bases between them. The CDR3 contains 15 residues. The CDR3 sequence is CASSEGGISNQPQHF. For the CDR3, the DNA is TGTGCCAGCAGTGAGGGGGGGATAAGCAATCAGCCCCAGCATTTT.

This sequence joins TRBV19 and TRBJ2-1, with 8 bases aligning to TRBD2. J was trimmed by 0 bases and V by 7 bases; bases with no gene match: 8. The CDR3 has 16 amino acids. In germline, CDR1 is LNHDA, CDR2 SQIVND (reference sequence). Here the CDR3 DNA reads TGTGCCAGTAACTCGCGGGAGGCAAGCTCCTACAATGAGCAGTTCTTC. This gives the protein CASNSREASSYNEQFF.

This chain links TRBV10-2 with TRBJ2-7, with D unclear. V gave up 6 bases and J gave up 3 bases, with 12 bases separating them. The germline V gene has CDR1 WSHSY and CDR2 SAAADI. The CDR3 loop spans 13 amino acids. In DNA form, the CDR3 reads TGCGCCAGCAGAAGTAGGTTAGGCTACGAGCAGTACTTC. This gives the protein CASRSRLGYEQYF.

This sequence joins TRBV11-2 and TRBJ2-5; 8 nucleotides match TRBD2. TRBJ2-7 explains the end of the DNA better; the J call may be wrong. The germline CDR1 and CDR2 sequences are SGHAT and FQNNGV. The CDR3 is made up of 15 amino acids. The CDR3 loop reads CASSPRGGGRYEQYF. The CDR3 DNA reads as TGTGCCAGCAGCCCTCGGGGTGGCGGGAGGTACGAGCAGTACTTC.

The J gene is TRBJ2-7, the V gene TRBV29-1; 12 bases align to TRBD2. This CDR3 region has 13 residues. CDR1 is SQVTM, CDR2 ANQGSEA, per germline. V was pared by 7 bases and J by 7 bases, with 8 bases of the junction left unmatched. CDR3 sequence (DNA): TGCAGCGGGGGGACTAGCGGGCTTAATGAGCAGTACTTC. Protein product: CSGGTSGLNEQYF.

V gene TRBV5-8 combines with J gene TRBJ1-5; TRBD1 is a possible D gene (6 bases). CDR3 length equals 15 residues. Germline loops: CDR1 SGHTS, CDR2 YDEGEE. V was clipped by 2 bases and J by 6 bases, with 15 bases between them. CDR3 in DNA: TGTGCCAGCAGCTTCGGGGGGCTGCTCGGTCAGCCCCAGCATTTT. Its translation: CASSFGGLLGQPQHF.

V gene TRBV14 combines with J gene TRBJ1-1, with D unclear. V was trimmed by 4 bases and J by 0 bases, leaving 6 bases between them. Per the germline V gene, CDR1 is SGHDN and CDR2 is FVKESK. The length of the CDR3 is 13 residues. The CDR3 nucleotides read TGTGCCAGCAGCCGAGGGATGAACACTGAAGCTTTCTTT. It encodes CASSRGMNTEAFF.

CDR3 bases: TGCGCCAGCAGCTCGACGGGCGGGACCTTCACAGATACGCAGTATTTT. This encodes CASSSTGGTFTDTQYF. The chain joins TRBV5-1 to TRBJ2-3; maybe TRBD2 (6 bases). The germline V gene has CDR1 SGHRS and CDR2 YFSETQ. The CDR3 is made up of 16 amino acids. Trimming shortened V by 3 bases and J by 2 bases, and 16 bases separated the two germline ends.

The chain recombines TRBV6-6 with TRBJ1-5, with a tentative D call TRBD1 (6 bases). The CDR3 totals 14 residues. From germline, CDR1 is MNHNY and CDR2 SVGAGI (reference sequence). Trimming removed 2 bases at V and 7 bases at J, with 12 bases between. CDR3 amino acids: CASSYGTGNQPQHF. The CDR3 DNA is TGTGCCAGCAGTTACGGTACAGGGAACCAGCCCCAGCATTTT.